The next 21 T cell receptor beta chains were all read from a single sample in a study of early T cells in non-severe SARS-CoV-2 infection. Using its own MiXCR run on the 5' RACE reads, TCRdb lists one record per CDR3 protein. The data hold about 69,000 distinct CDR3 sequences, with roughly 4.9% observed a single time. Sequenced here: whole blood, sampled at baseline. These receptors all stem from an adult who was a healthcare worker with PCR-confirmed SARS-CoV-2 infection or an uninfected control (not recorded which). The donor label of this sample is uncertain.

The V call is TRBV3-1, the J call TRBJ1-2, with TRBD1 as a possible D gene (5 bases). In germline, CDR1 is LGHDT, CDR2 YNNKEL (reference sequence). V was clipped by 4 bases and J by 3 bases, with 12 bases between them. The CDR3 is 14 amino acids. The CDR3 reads CASSPRVGDYGYTF. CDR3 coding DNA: TGTGCCAGCAGCCCCAGGGTCGGAGACTATGGCTACACCTTC.

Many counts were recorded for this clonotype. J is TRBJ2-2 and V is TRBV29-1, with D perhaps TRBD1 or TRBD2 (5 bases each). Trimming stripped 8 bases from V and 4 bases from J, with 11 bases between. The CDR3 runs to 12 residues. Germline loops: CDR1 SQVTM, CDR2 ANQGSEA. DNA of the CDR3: TGCAGCACGGGACCCTCCACCGGGGAGCTGTTTTTT. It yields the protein CSTGPSTGELFF.

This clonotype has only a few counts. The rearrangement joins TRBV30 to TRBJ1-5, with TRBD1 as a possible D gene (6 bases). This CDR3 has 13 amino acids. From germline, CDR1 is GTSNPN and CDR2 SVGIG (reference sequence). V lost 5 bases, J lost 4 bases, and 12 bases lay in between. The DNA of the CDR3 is TGTGCCTGGGACAAGCAGGGGAATCAGCCCCAGCATTTT. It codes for CAWDKQGNQPQHF.

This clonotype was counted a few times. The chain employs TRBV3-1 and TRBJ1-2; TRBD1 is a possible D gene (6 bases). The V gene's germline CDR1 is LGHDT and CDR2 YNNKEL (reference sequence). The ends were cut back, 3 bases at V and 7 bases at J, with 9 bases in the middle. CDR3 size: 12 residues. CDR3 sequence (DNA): TGTGCCAGCAGCCAGGGACAAATTGGCTACACCTTC. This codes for CASSQGQIGYTF. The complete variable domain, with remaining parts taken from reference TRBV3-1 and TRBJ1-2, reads DTAVSQTPKYLVTQMGNDKSIKCEQNLGHDTMYWYKQDSKKFLKIMFSYNNKELIINETVPNRFSPKSPDKAHLNLHINSLELGDSAVYFCASSQGQIGYTFGSGTRLTVV.

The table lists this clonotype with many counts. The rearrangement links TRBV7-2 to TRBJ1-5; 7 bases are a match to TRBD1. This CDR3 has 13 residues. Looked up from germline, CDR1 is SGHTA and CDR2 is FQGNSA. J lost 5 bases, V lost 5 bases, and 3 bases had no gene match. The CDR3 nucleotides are TGTGCCAGCAGCGACAGGGTTTATCAGCCCCAGCATTTT. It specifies CASSDRVYQPQHF.

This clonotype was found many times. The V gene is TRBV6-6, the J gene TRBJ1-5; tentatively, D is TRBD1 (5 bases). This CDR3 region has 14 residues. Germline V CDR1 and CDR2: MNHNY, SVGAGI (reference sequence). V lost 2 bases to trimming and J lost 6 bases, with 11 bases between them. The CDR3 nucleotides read TGTGCCAGCAGTTACCCGGACACCTCTCAGCCCCAGCATTTT. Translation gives CASSYPDTSQPQHF.

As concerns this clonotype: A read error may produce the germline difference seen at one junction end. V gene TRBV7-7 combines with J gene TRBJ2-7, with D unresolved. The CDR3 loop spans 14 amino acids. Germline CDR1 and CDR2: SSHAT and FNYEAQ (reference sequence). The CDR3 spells CASSLDGYSYEQYF. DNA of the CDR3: TGTGCTAGCAGCTTAGACGGATACTCCTACGAGCAGTACTTC.

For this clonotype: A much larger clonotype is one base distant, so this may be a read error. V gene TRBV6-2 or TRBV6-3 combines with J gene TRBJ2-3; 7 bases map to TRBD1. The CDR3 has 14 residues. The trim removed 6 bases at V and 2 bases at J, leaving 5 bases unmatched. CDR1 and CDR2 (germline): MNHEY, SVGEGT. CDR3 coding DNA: TGTGCCAGCAGAACAGGGGACCACACAGATACGCAGTATTTT. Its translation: CASRTGDHTDTQYF.

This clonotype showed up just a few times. As DNA, the CDR3 is TGCGCCAGCAGCTTGGAGGAACGGGGGCTCAGCGCCCAGTACTTC. This encodes CASSLEERGLSAQYF. The chain has TRBV5-1 and TRBJ2-5; D assignment may be TRBD1 or TRBD2 (6 bases each). The CDR3 is 15 amino acids. Trimming stripped 0 bases from V and 9 bases from J, with 18 bases between. CDR1 is SGHRS and CDR2 is YFSETQ in the germline V gene.

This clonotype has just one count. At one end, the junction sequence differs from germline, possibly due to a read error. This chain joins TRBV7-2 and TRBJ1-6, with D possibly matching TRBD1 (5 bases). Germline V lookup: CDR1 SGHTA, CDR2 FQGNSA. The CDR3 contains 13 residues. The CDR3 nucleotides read TGTGTCAGCAGCCAGGGCTATAATTCACCCCTCCACTTT. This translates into CVSSQGYNSPLHF. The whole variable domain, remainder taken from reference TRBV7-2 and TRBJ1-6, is GAGVSQSPSNKVTEKGKDVELRCDPISGHTALYWYRQSLGQGLEFLIYFQGNSAPDKSGLPSDRFSAERTGGSVSTLTIQRTQQEDSAVYLCVSSQGYNSPLHFGNGTRLTVT.

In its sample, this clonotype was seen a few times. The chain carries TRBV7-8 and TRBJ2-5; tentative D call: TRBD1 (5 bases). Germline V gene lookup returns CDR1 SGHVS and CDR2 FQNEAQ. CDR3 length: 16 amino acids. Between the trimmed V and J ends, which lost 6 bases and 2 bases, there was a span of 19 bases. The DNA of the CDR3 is TGTGCCAGCAGAAACCTCCGGAAGGGGCATCAAGAGACCCAGTACTTC. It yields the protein CASRNLRKGHQETQYF.

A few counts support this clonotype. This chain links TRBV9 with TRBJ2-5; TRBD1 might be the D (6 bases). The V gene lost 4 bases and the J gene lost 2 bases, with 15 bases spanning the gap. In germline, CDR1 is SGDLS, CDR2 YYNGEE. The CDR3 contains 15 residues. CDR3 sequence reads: CASSPIRGTQETQYF. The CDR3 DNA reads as TGTGCCAGCAGCCCCATTAGGGGGACGCAAGAGACCCAGTACTTC.

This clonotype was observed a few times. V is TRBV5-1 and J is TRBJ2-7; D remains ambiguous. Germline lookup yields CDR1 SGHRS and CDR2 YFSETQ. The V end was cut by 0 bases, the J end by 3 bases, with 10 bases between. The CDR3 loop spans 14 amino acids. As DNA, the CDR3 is TGCGCCAGCAGCTTGGGGATTTCCAACTACGAGCAGTACTTC. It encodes CASSLGISNYEQYF.

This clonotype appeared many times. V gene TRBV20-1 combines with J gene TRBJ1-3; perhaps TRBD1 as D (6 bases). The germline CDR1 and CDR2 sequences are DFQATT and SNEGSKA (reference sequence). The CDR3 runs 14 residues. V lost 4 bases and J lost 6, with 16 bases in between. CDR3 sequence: CSAISGGPENTIYF. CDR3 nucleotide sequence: TGCAGTGCTATCAGCGGGGGGCCTGAAAACACCATATATTTT.

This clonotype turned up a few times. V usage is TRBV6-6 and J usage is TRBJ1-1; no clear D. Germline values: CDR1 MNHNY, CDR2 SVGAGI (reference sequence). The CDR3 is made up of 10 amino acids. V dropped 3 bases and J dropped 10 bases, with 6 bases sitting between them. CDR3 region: CASSYQRAFF. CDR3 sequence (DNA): TGTGCCAGCAGTTATCAGAGAGCTTTCTTT.

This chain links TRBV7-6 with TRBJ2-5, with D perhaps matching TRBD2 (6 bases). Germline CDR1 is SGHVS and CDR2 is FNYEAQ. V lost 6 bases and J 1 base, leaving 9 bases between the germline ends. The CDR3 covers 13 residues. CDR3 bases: TGTGCCAGCAGGATGCGGGGCCAAGAGACCCAGTACTTC. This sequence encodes CASRMRGQETQYF.

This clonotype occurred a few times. CDR3 DNA sequence: TGCGCCAGCCGAACGGCCATAAGCAATCAGCCCCAGCATTTT. Its protein product is CASRTAISNQPQHF. The chain links TRBV10-2 to TRBJ1-5; no definite D call. The CDR3 runs 14 residues. V dropped 8 bases and J dropped 1 base, with 12 bases sitting between them. Germline V gives CDR1 WSHSY, CDR2 SAAADI.

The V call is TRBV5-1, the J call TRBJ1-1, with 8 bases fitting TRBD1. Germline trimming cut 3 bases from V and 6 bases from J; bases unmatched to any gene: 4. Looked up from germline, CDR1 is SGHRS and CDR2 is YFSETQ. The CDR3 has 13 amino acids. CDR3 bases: TGCGCCAGCAGCTCCTCAGGGGGCTCTGAAGCTTTCTTT. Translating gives CASSSSGGSEAFF.

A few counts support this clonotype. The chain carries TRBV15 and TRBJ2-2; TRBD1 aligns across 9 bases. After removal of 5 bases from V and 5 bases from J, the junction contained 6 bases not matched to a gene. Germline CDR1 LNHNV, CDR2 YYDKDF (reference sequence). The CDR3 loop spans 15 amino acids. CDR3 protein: CATSRRDRVTGELFF. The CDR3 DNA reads TGTGCCACCAGCCGCCGGGACAGGGTAACCGGGGAGCTGTTTTTT.

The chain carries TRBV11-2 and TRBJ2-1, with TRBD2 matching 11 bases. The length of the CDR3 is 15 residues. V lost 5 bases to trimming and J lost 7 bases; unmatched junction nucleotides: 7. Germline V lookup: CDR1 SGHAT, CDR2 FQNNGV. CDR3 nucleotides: TGTGCCAGCAGCCTTAGCGGGGGGGCCGTTAATGAGCAGTTCTTC. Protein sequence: CASSLSGGAVNEQFF.

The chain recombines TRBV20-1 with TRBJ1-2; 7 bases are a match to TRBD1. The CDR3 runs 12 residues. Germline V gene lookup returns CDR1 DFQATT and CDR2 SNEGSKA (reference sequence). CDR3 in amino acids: CSLGQIDYGYTF. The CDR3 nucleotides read TGCAGCTTGGGACAGATAGACTATGGCTACACCTTC.